The 17 T cell receptor beta chains presented below share a single source sample, sequenced in a study of T cell responses to AZD1222 COVID-19 vaccine. TCRdb keeps only in-frame clones here, not all; method: immunoSEQ multiplex PCR. This sample carries 150,000 or so clones, approximately 91% of them seen once, and the ten largest clones take approximately 1.2%. This sample comprised peripheral blood, obtained 28 days after the second AZD1222 dose. The origin of the receptors is an adult who received the AZD1222 COVID-19 vaccine.

The chain links TRBV6-1 to TRBJ2-1, with TRBD2 matching 9 bases. CDR1 is MNHNS and CDR2 is SASEGT in the germline V gene. V lost 3 bases to trimming and J lost 8 bases; unmatched junction nucleotides: 8. CDR3 length equals 15 residues. The CDR3 region has the DNA TGTGCCAGCAGTGACAGGCGGGAGGGCCGGGATGAGCAGTTCTTC. Its translation: CASSDRREGRDEQFF.

The genes are TRBV9 and TRBJ1-1, with 8 bases identical to TRBD1. The CDR3 has 17 amino acids. Germline values: CDR1 SGDLS, CDR2 YYNGEE. The V and J ends lost 4 bases and 2 bases, in that order; junction bases with no gene match: 13. The CDR3 DNA is TGTGCCAGCAGCCCGGGACAGGCGGCGGGGATAAACACTGAAGCTTTCTTT. Translation gives CASSPGQAAGINTEAFF. Based on the CDR3 plus reference TRBV9 and TRBJ1-1, the full variable domain is DSGVTQTPKHLITATGQRVTLRCSPRSGDLSVYWYQQSLDQGLQFLIQYYNGEERAKGNILERFSAQQFPDLHSELNLSSLELGDSALYFCASSPGQAAGINTEAFFGQGTRLTVV.

This clone was recorded only once. This chain links TRBV3-1 (or the pseudogene TRBV3-2) with TRBJ1-1; 7 bases fit TRBD1. V lost 4 bases to trimming and J lost 5 bases; unmatched junction nucleotides: 16. The CDR3 spans 17 residues. The germline CDR1 and CDR2 sequences are LGHDT and YNNKEL (reference sequence). CDR3 in DNA: TGTGCCAGCAGCCGTGGGGACAGTTTCTTGGTTCGGACTGAAGCTTTCTTT. Protein: CASSRGDSFLVRTEAFF.

This clone came up once. The gene calls are TRBV19 and TRBJ2-7, with 9 positions matching TRBD1. The trim removed 3 bases at V and 4 bases at J, leaving 4 bases unmatched. This CDR3 is built from 14 residues. Germline V gene sequence: CDR1 LNHDA, CDR2 SQIVND (reference sequence). The CDR3, as DNA: TGTGCCAGTAGTATGGGGACAGGGTTTTACGAGCAGTACTTC. Its protein product is CASSMGTGFYEQYF.

This rearrangement joins TRBV6-5 to TRBJ1-5; D remains unclear. This CDR3 region has 14 residues. Germline CDR1 and CDR2: MNHEY and SVGAGI. Trimming removed 8 bases at V and 0 bases at J, with 11 bases between. The CDR3 region has the DNA TGTGCCAGCTCCTTTGGAGGTAGCAATCAGCCCCAGCATTTT. As protein: CASSFGGSNQPQHF.

This chain links TRBV19 with TRBJ2-2, with D perhaps matching TRBD1 (5 bases). Germline lookup yields CDR1 LNHDA and CDR2 SQIVND (reference sequence). This CDR3 is built from 12 residues. Trimming took off 6 bases at V and 5 bases at J, with 7 bases between the two ends. CDR3 sequence (DNA): TGTGCCAGTAGCCCAGGGACCGGGGAGCTGTTTTTT. This codes for CASSPGTGELFF.

The V and J genes are TRBV28 and TRBJ2-5; D possibly uses TRBD1 or TRBD2 (6 bases each). Germline V gives CDR1 MDHEN, CDR2 SYDVKM. This CDR3 has 16 amino acids. V was cut by 10 bases and J by 0 bases, with 21 bases left in between. The CDR3 nucleotides are TGTGCCATCCCAGGGGTGGGGGGCAAGTACCAAGAGACCCAGTACTTC. Protein: CAIPGVGGKYQETQYF.

This clone was detected only once. V usage is TRBV24-1 and J usage is TRBJ2-1; D is perhaps TRBD1 (6 bases). CDR1 KGHDR and CDR2 SFDVKD come from the germline V gene. Trimming removed 5 bases from V and 5 bases from J, with 12 bases in between. The CDR3 is 14 amino acids. This CDR3 is CATSAWGRDNEQFF. As DNA, the CDR3 is TGTGCCACCAGTGCCTGGGGGCGAGACAATGAGCAGTTCTTC.

The chain uses TRBV11-2 and TRBJ2-4; D is perhaps TRBD2 (6 bases). V shed 8 bases and J shed 9 bases, with 11 bases lying between them. CDR1 and CDR2 from the germline V gene are SGHAT and FQNNGV. This CDR3 comprises 11 residues. Here the CDR3 DNA reads TGTGCCAGCGGGACTGTGGGCATTCAGTACTTC. Protein: CASGTVGIQYF.

CDR3 region: CASSSRGAAETQYF. The DNA for the CDR3 is TGTGCCAGCAGTTCACGGGGGGCCGCTGAGACCCAGTACTTC. The chain employs TRBV11-3 and TRBJ2-5; tentatively, D is TRBD2 (7 bases). The CDR3 has 14 amino acids. CDR1 and CDR2 (germline): SGHNT, YENEEA. The germline V and J ends were trimmed by 6 bases and 5 bases, with 16 bases remaining between them.

This sequence joins TRBV28 and TRBJ1-5; D is unresolved. The CDR3 sequence is 15 residues long. Trimming cost V 3 bases and J 1 base, with 10 bases left between them. Germline loops: CDR1 MDHEN, CDR2 SYDVKM. The CDR3 spells CASSLLEDSNQPQHF. DNA of the CDR3: TGTGCCAGCAGTTTGCTAGAGGACAGCAATCAGCCCCAGCATTTT.

The chain combines TRBV24-1 with TRBJ1-3, with no clear D. V lost 1 base, J lost 1 base, and 1 base lay in between. The CDR3 is 13 residues long. From germline, CDR1 is KGHDR and CDR2 SFDVKD. The CDR3 bases are TGTGCCACCAGTGATTTTTCTGGAAACACCATATATTTT. The encoded protein is CATSDFSGNTIYF.

The chain links TRBV4-1 to TRBJ2-1; D not certain. This CDR3 is 16 amino acids long. The V end was cut by 1 base, the J end by 5 bases, with 15 bases between. Germline CDR1 is MGHRA and CDR2 is YSYEKL. As DNA, the CDR3 is TGCGCCAGCAGCCAAGGTTACTTCGTCACCAACAATGAGCAGTTCTTC. Its translation: CASSQGYFVTNNEQFF.

The rearrangement uses TRBV28 and TRBJ2-1, with TRBD2 identical over 9 bases. The CDR3 is 15 residues long. After removal of 5 bases from V and 4 bases from J, the junction contained 6 bases not matched to a gene. Germline V lookup: CDR1 MDHEN, CDR2 SYDVKM. CDR3 sequence reads: CASSPAGGPYNEQFF. The CDR3 bases are TGTGCCAGCAGTCCAGCGGGAGGACCATACAATGAGCAGTTCTTC. Looking up the rest from reference TRBV28 and TRBJ2-1 gives the full variable domain: DVKVTQSSRYLVKRTGEKVFLECVQDMDHENMFWYRQDPGLGLRLIYFSYDVKMKEKGDIPEGYSVSREKKERFSLILESASTNQTSMYLCASSPAGGPYNEQFFGPGTRLTVL.

The CDR3 DNA reads TGTGCCAGCAGCCAAGTCGGGAGGGTACCTGGGACTGAAGCTTTCTTT. Amino acid sequence: CASSQVGRVPGTEAFF. The chain links TRBV14 to TRBJ1-1, with D unclear. The CDR3 has 16 amino acids. The germline V and J ends were trimmed by 1 base and 5 bases, with 17 bases remaining between them. The germline V gene has CDR1 SGHDN and CDR2 FVKESK.

The chain couples TRBV11-2 to TRBJ1-5; TRBD1 might be the D (5 bases). With 5 bases removed from V and 0 bases from J, the gap between germline ends came to 14 bases. Germline V CDR1 and CDR2: SGHAT, FQNNGV. The CDR3 runs to 16 residues. The CDR3 sequence: CASSPRRDHSNQPQHF. In DNA, the CDR3 is TGTGCCAGCAGCCCAAGGAGGGACCATAGCAATCAGCCCCAGCATTTT.

The V and J genes are TRBV5-5 and TRBJ1-6, with D unclear. V lost 0 bases and J lost 0, with 7 bases in between. This CDR3 comprises 16 residues. Per germline, CDR1 SGHKS and CDR2 YYEKEE (reference sequence). CDR3 sequence reads: CASSLAGSSYNSPLHF. CDR3 coding DNA: TGTGCCAGCAGCTTGGCGGGGAGCTCCTATAATTCACCCCTCCACTTT.